These 8 T cell receptor beta chains were sequenced from one sample in a study of brain T cells in children with intractable seizures. Time point described: blood from clinic visit 5 months post-surgery; TSC patient then seizure free. Generated by immunoSEQ multiplex PCR, the TCRdb table keeps only in-frame clones and is missing some. The sample shows about 350,000 clones, over 90% of them seen only once. Here the sequenced sample was peripheral blood, taken more than 4 months after surgery. These receptors came from a boy under two years old with tuberous sclerosis and intractable seizures.

The table lists this clone with a count of one. The chain recombines TRBV14 with TRBJ2-3, with D possibly matching TRBD2 (6 bases). Trimming removed 10 bases from V and 6 bases from J, with 23 bases in between. The CDR3 spans 15 residues. Germline V gene data show CDR1 as SGHDN and CDR2 as FVKESK. The DNA of the CDR3 is TGTGCCACCCAGCCACTGGAGGGAGGAACCGATACGCAGTATTTT. This codes for CATQPLEGGTDTQYF.

V usage is TRBV27 and J usage is TRBJ1-5, with D maybe TRBD1 (5 bases). CDR1 and CDR2 from the germline V gene are MNHEY and SMNVEV (reference sequence). Trimming removed 3 bases from V and 6 bases from J, with 12 bases in between. The CDR3 has 14 amino acids. CDR3 sequence reads: CASSFGGEAQPQHF. For the CDR3, the DNA is TGTGCCAGCAGTTTCGGGGGAGAGGCTCAGCCCCAGCATTTT.

The V call is TRBV25-1, the J call TRBJ2-2; D perhaps matches TRBD1 (6 bases). The CDR3 has 14 residues. V was clipped by 2 bases and J by 4 bases, with 8 bases between them. From germline, CDR1 is MGHDK and CDR2 SYGVNS. CDR3 protein: CASSEGTSTGELFF. In DNA, the CDR3 is TGTGCCAGCAGTGAAGGGACAAGCACCGGGGAGCTGTTTTTT.

The chain joins TRBV3-1 (or the pseudogene TRBV3-2) to TRBJ2-6; D is possibly TRBD1 or TRBD2 (5 bases each). Germline V CDR1 and CDR2: LGHDT, YNNKEL (reference sequence). The CDR3 is 19 amino acids. Trimming stripped 4 bases from V and 0 bases from J, with 19 bases between. CDR3 in DNA: TGTGCCAGCAGCCTTCACCGGGACGCATACTCCTCTGGGGCCAACGTCCTGACTTTC. Translated: CASSLHRDAYSSGANVLTF.

This chain connects TRBV19 to TRBJ1-1; weak D call: TRBD1 (6 bases). Germline CDR1 LNHDA, CDR2 SQIVND (reference sequence). The CDR3 is 14 amino acids. V gave up 3 bases and J gave up 2 bases, with 10 bases separating them. This CDR3 is CASSIRTANTEAFF. For the CDR3, the DNA is TGTGCCAGTAGTATCCGGACAGCTAACACTGAAGCTTTCTTT. Using reference TRBV19 and TRBJ1-1 for the parts outside the CDR3, the full variable domain is DGGITQSPKYLFRKEGQNVTLSCEQNLNHDAMYWYRQDPGQGLRLIYYSQIVNDFQKGDIAEGYSVSREKKESFPLTVTSAQKNPTAFYLCASSIRTANTEAFFGQGTRLTVV.

The rearrangement links TRBV3-1 (or the pseudogene TRBV3-2) to TRBJ2-3; 10 bases are a match to TRBD2. Germline V lookup: CDR1 LGHDT, CDR2 YNNKEL (reference sequence). Unmatched junction bases numbered 4, after V lost 3 bases and J lost 1 base. The CDR3 runs 16 residues. The CDR3 DNA is TGTGCCAGCAGCCACTCCGGACTAGCGGGCACAGATACGCAGTATTTT. Protein product: CASSHSGLAGTDTQYF.

V is TRBV28 and J is TRBJ2-7; a weak D match, TRBD1 (7 bases). The germline CDR1 and CDR2 sequences are MDHEN and SYDVKM. This CDR3 region has 15 residues. V lost 6 bases to trimming and J lost 5 bases, with 20 bases between them. The CDR3: CASSRGGTVTHEQYF. The CDR3, as DNA: TGTGCCAGCAGCCGAGGGGGGACAGTTACCCACGAGCAGTACTTC.

The genes are TRBV7-3 and TRBJ2-1, with D possibly being TRBD2 (6 bases). V was pared by 2 bases and J by 4 bases, with 12 bases between. Germline values: CDR1 SGHTA, CDR2 FQGTGA. The CDR3 has 15 amino acids. CDR3 loop: CASSLSGTRYNEQFF. The CDR3 nucleotides are TGTGCCAGCAGCTTATCCGGGACTCGGTACAATGAGCAGTTCTTC.